This TCR beta chain derives from a study of beta chain features in type 1 diabetes. Findings and caveats of the study: In every one of the four CD4+ subsets, TCRB CDR3s were moderately but significantly shorter in Type 1 diabetes patients. VDJ junctions from type 1 diabetes patients carried fewer insertions and larger deletions. For cells with high TCR expression, cDNA sequencing could yield over-representation.

Note on this clone: What it binds is not known.

Germline V CDR1 and CDR2: SGHTA, FQGNSA. With 2 bases removed from V and 0 bases from J, the gap between germline ends came to 8 bases. This CDR3 region has 15 residues. Using CD45RO/CCR7/CD25/CD127/CD95/CD27, CD4+ naive, central memory, regulatory and stem cell-like memory cells were sorted. Since all of the isolated RNA was reverse transcribed, expressed TCRB transcripts were what got sequenced. Profiled with immunoSEQ multiplex PCR; TCRdb holds only in-frame clones, not every one. The sample records 95,000 to 110,000 clones, 28% being singletons. The chain carries TRBV7-2 and TRBJ2-4; D unclear. This clonotype originated in a young woman with type 1 diabetes. The material sequenced was central memory CD4+ T cells from blood. CDR3 in DNA: TGTGCCAGCAGCTTAACGAGCCTAGCCAAAAACATTCAGTACTTC. Encoded protein: CASSLTSLAKNIQYF. The whole variable domain, remainder taken from reference TRBV7-2 and TRBJ2-4, is GAGVSQSPSNKVTEKGKDVELRCDPISGHTALYWYRQSLGQGLEFLIYFQGNSAPDKSGLPSDRFSAERTGGSVSTLTIQRTQQEDSAVYLCASSLTSLAKNIQYFGAGTRLSVL.